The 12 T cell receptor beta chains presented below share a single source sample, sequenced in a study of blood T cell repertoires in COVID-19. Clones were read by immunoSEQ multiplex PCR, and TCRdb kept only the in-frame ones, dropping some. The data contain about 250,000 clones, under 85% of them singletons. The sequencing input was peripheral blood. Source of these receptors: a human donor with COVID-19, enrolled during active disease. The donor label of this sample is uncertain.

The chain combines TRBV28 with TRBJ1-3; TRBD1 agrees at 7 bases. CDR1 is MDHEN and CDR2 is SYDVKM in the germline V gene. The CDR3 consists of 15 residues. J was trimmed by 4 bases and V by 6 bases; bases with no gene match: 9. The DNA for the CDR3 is TGTGCCAGCAGCGCCGGGACAGCCCCGGGAAACACCATATATTTT. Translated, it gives CASSAGTAPGNTIYF.

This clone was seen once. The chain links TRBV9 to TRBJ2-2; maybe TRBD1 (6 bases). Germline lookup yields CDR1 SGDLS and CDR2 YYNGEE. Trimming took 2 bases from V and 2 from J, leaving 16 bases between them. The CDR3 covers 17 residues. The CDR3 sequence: CASSVTARTANTGELFF. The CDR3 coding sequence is TGTGCCAGCAGCGTGACCGCGAGGACAGCTAACACCGGGGAGCTGTTTTTT.

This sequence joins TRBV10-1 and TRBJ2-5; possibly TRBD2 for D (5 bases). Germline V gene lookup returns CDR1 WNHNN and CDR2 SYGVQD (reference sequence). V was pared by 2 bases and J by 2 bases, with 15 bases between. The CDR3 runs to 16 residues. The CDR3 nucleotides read TGCGCCAGCAGTGAGGGAAAAGCGGAGATACAAGAGACCCAGTACTTC. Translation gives CASSEGKAEIQETQYF.

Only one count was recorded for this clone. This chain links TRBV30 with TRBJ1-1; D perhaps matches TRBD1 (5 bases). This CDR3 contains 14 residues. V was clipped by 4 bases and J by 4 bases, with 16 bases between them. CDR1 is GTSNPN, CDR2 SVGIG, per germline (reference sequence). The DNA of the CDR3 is TGTGCCTGGACTTACAGACAGTTGATCACTGAAGCTTTCTTT. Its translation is CAWTYRQLITEAFF. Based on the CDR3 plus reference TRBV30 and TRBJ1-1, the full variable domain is SQTIHQWPATLVQPVGSPLSLECTVEGTSNPNLYWYRQAAGRGLQLLFYSVGIGQISSEVPQNLSASRPQDRQFILSSKKLLLSDSGFYLCAWTYRQLITEAFFGQGTRLTVV.

The CDR3 nucleotides read TGTGCCTCCCAATCAGGGACTATCTTAGGCGGGGAGCTGTTTTTT. It codes for CASQSGTILGGELFF. V and J are TRBV24-1 and TRBJ2-2, with TRBD2 matching over 7 bases. J was trimmed by 7 bases and V by 12 bases; bases with no gene match: 16. The length of the CDR3 is 15 residues. Per the germline V gene, CDR1 is KGHDR and CDR2 is SFDVKD.

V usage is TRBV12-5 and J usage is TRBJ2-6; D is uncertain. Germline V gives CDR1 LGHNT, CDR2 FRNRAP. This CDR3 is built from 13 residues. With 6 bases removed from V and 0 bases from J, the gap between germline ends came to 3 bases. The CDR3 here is CASGSSGANVLTF. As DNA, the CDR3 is TGTGCTAGTGGGAGCTCTGGGGCCAACGTCCTGACTTTC.

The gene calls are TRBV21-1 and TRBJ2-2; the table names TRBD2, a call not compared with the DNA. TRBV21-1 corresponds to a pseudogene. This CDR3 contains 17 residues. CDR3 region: CASSKGWTGGGTGELFF. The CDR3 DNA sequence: TGTGCCAGCAGCAAAGGGTGGACGGGCGGAGGCACCGGGGAGCTGTTTTTT.

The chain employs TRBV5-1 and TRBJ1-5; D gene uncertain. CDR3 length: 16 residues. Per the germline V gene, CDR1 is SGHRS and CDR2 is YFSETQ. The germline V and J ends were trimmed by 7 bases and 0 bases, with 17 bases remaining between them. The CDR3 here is CASSEQLRYSNQPQHF. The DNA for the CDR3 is TGCGCCAGCTCGGAGCAGCTACGCTATAGCAATCAGCCCCAGCATTTT.

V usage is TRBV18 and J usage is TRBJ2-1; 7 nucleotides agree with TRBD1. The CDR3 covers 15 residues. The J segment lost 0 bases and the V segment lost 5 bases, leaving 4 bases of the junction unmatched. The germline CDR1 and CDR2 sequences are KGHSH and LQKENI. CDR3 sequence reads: CASSKDRSSYNEQFF. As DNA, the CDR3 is TGTGCCAGCTCAAAGGACAGGAGCTCCTACAATGAGCAGTTCTTC.

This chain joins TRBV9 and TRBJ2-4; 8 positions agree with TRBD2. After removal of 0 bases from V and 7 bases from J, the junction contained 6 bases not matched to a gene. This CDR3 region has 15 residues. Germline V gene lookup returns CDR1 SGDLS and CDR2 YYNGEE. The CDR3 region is CASSVDGAGVNIQYF. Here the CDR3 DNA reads TGTGCCAGCAGCGTAGATGGAGCGGGAGTGAACATTCAGTACTTC.

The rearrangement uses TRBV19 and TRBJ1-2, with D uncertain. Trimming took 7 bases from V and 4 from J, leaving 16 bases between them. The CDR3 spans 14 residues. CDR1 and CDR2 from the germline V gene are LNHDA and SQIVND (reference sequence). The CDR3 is CASTRGQAVYGYTF. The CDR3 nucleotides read TGTGCCAGTACCCGAGGGCAGGCTGTCTATGGCTACACCTTC.

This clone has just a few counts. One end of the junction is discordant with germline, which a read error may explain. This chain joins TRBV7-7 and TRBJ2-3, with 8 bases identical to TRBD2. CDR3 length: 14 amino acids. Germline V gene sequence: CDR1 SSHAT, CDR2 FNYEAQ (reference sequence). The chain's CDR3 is CASSLRLASDTQYF. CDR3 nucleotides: TGTGCTAGCAGCTTGAGACTAGCGTCAGATACGCAGTATTTT.